The clone carrying this TCR beta chain was counted at least ten times. Its matching antigen is unknown. Trimming removed 4 bases at V and 5 bases at J, with 10 bases between. Germline V gene sequence: CDR1 SGHRS, CDR2 YFSETQ. The CDR3 totals 12 residues. This sample is part of a study of CD8 T cells in ankylosing spondylitis. Regarding the study as a whole: Matched synovial fluid from ankylosing spondylitis patients was reported to be enriched for disease-linked clones. Several of the motif variants were reported before in synovial fluid and blood from reactive arthritis. Several highly homologous variants formed a TCR beta motif that appeared characteristic of ankylosing spondylitis blood.

The TCR beta libraries were generated through quantitative 5'-RACE incorporating molecular barcodes. One entry per CDR3 protein results from TCRdb running MiXCR on the 5' RACE reads. The sample consists of 130,000 or so distinct CDR3 sequences, over 6% of them appearing once. The rearrangement links TRBV5-1 to TRBJ2-7, with no clear D. What was sequenced was blood, either unsorted or a sorted T cell fraction (not recorded which). This TCR was sampled from a male donor with ankylosing spondylitis or in good health (not recorded which). CDR3 in DNA: TGCGCCAGCAGCGCATCTGGGGACGAGCAGTACTTC. It yields the protein CASSASGDEQYF.